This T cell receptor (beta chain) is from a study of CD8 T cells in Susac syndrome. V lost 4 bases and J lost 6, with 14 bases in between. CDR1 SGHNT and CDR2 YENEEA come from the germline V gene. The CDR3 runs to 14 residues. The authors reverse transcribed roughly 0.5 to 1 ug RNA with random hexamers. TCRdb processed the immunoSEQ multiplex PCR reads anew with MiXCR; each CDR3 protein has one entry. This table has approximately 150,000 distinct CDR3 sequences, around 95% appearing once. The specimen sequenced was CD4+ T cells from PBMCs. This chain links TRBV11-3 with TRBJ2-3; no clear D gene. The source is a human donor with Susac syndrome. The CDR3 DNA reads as TGTGCCAGCAGCTCTGGAAAGAATGTCGATACGCAGTATTTT. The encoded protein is CASSSGKNVDTQYF.